These 18 T cell receptor beta chains were sequenced from one sample in a study of OX40 agonist ivuxolimab in advanced cancers. The table came from immunoSEQ multiplex PCR; TCRdb's copy has only in-frame clones and leaves some out. The top ten clones hold around 0.82% of a sample with about 98,000 clones, 80% to 90% of them seen once. Sequences were derived from CD4+ or CD8+ T cells sorted from blood, sampled in a trial of the OX40 agonist ivuxolimab. These receptors all come from an adult with an advanced solid tumor such as melanoma, head and neck, liver or kidney cancer.

This clone showed up just a few times. V is TRBV7-2 and J is TRBJ2-7; perhaps TRBD1 as D (5 bases). The CDR3 extends over 14 amino acids. Germline CDR1 and CDR2: SGHTA and FQGNSA. Deletions cut 1 base from V and 4 bases from J, with 11 bases between. CDR3 DNA: TGTGCCAGCAGCTTAGTAGGGGAAAGGTACGAGCAGTACGTC. It codes for CASSLVGERYEQYV.

This rearrangement joins TRBV6-1 to TRBJ1-2, with TRBD1 identical over 10 bases. The CDR3 has 17 amino acids. Germline V lookup: CDR1 MNHNS, CDR2 SASEGT. Trimming took 2 bases from V and 4 from J; bases not matched to a gene: 10. The CDR3 loop is CASSERFGDRGGYGYTF. CDR3 coding DNA: TGTGCCAGCAGTGAACGGTTCGGGGACAGGGGTGGCTATGGCTACACCTTC.

This chain joins TRBV2 and TRBJ2-5; 12 bases fit TRBD2. CDR3 length: 13 amino acids. Germline V gene lookup returns CDR1 SNHLY and CDR2 FYNNEI. The ends lost 7 bases at V and 4 bases at J; junction bases unmatched: 1. The CDR3 nucleotides are TGTGCCAGCACTAGCGGGAGGGTAGAGACCCAGTACTTC. As protein: CASTSGRVETQYF.

The chain couples TRBV7-8 to TRBJ1-5, with TRBD1 matching 8 bases. There are 14 residues in the CDR3. The ends lost 6 bases at V and 5 bases at J; junction bases unmatched: 6. Germline CDR1 is SGHVS and CDR2 is FQNEAQ. The CDR3 DNA reads TGTGCCAGCAGTCCTACAGGGGGAGATCAGCCCCAGCATTTT. Translated, it gives CASSPTGGDQPQHF.

The chain joins TRBV28 to TRBJ2-1, with TRBD2 matching 11 bases. Germline CDR1 is MDHEN and CDR2 is SYDVKM. The CDR3 sequence is 14 residues long. V was pared by 7 bases and J by 11 bases, with 10 bases of the junction left unmatched. CDR3 DNA: TGTGCCAGCATTCGAGGGCCTAGCGGGAGGAAGCAGTTCTTC. Protein: CASIRGPSGRKQFF.

The chain combines TRBV6-1 with TRBJ1-5; D call uncertain. Germline lookup yields CDR1 MNHNS and CDR2 SASEGT. V was pared by 5 bases and J by 1 base, with 6 bases between. This CDR3 spans 13 amino acids. This chain's CDR3 is CASSSLSNQPQHF. The DNA for the CDR3 is TGTGCCAGCAGTAGTTTGAGCAATCAGCCCCAGCATTTT.

The rearrangement uses TRBV7-8 and TRBJ2-7; weak D call: TRBD1 (6 bases). The V end lost 3 bases, the J end lost 2 bases, and 11 bases lay between the germline ends. Looked up from germline, CDR1 is SGHVS and CDR2 is FQNEAQ. The CDR3 spans 14 residues. The CDR3 sequence is CASSLAGVPYEQYF. The DNA for the CDR3 is TGTGCCAGCAGCTTGGCAGGGGTGCCCTACGAGCAGTACTTC.

The rearrangement joins TRBV6-6 to TRBJ2-3; 8 bases align to TRBD2. V trimming: 7 bases; J trimming: 2 bases; junction bases outside the gene matches: 8. This CDR3 has 15 amino acids. CDR1 MNHNY and CDR2 SVGAGI come from the germline V gene (reference sequence). CDR3 coding DNA: TGTGCCAGCATTTTAAGCGGGGGCCTCACAGATACGCAGTATTTT. It is translated as CASILSGGLTDTQYF.

The V and J genes are TRBV6-5 and TRBJ1-2; D ambiguous. Trimming shortened V by 0 bases and J by 4 bases, and 6 bases separated the two germline ends. The CDR3 runs to 13 residues. Germline lookup yields CDR1 MNHEY and CDR2 SVGAGI. The CDR3 here is CASSYSTSYGYTF. As DNA, the CDR3 is TGTGCCAGCAGTTACTCGACGAGCTATGGCTACACCTTC.

This clone was seen once. The CDR3 sequence: CASSQVAATLNTEAFF. The CDR3 region has the DNA TGCGCCAGCAGCCAAGTTGCTGCGACCTTGAACACTGAAGCTTTCTTT. The V call is TRBV4-1, the J call TRBJ1-1, with no clear D. From germline, CDR1 is MGHRA and CDR2 YSYEKL. V was cut by 1 base and J by 0 bases, with 12 bases left in between. The CDR3 has 16 residues.

The chain is built from TRBV7-9 and TRBJ2-1; D may be TRBD2 (5 bases). Germline loops: CDR1 SEHNR, CDR2 FQNEAQ (reference sequence). The CDR3 extends over 16 amino acids. V gave up 1 base and J gave up 0 bases, with 10 bases separating them. The CDR3 reads CASSLGLASSYNEQFF. Here the CDR3 DNA reads TGTGCCAGCAGCTTAGGTCTAGCCTCCTCCTACAATGAGCAGTTCTTC.

The J gene is TRBJ2-5, the V gene TRBV28, with a tentative D call TRBD1 (5 bases). Looked up from germline, CDR1 is MDHEN and CDR2 is SYDVKM. V was trimmed by 6 bases and J by 1 base, leaving 12 bases between them. CDR3 length: 14 residues. CDR3 DNA sequence: TGTGCCAGCAGATCTGGACAAATCCAAGAGACCCAGTACTTC. This codes for CASRSGQIQETQYF.

The chain uses TRBV5-5 and TRBJ1-2; TRBD1 agrees at 9 bases. Germline lookup yields CDR1 SGHKS and CDR2 YYEKEE (reference sequence). V gave up 3 bases and J gave up 7 bases; unmatched junction bases: 7. This CDR3 is built from 14 residues. CDR3 bases: TGTGCCAGCAGCTCGACCCCGGACAGGGGTGGCTACACCTTC. Translating gives CASSSTPDRGGYTF.

The chain links TRBV7-2 to TRBJ2-1, with 12 bases lining up with TRBD2. Germline V gene lookup returns CDR1 SGHTA and CDR2 FQGNSA. V shed 5 bases, J shed 4 bases, and the junction held 3 bases outside the gene matches. The CDR3 extends over 15 amino acids. The CDR3 DNA follows: TGTGCCAGCAGCCTGACTAGCGGGAGATACAATGAGCAGTTCTTC. Its translation: CASSLTSGRYNEQFF.

The J gene is TRBJ1-2, the V gene TRBV7-2; 9 positions match TRBD1. The CDR3 spans 15 residues. V was clipped by 4 bases and J by 5 bases; unmatched bases: 8. Germline lookup yields CDR1 SGHTA and CDR2 FQGNSA. CDR3 residues: CASSSGQGLSYGYTF. CDR3 sequence (DNA): TGTGCCAGCAGCTCCGGACAGGGGCTCTCGTATGGCTACACCTTC.

The chain has TRBV5-1 and TRBJ1-1; 9 bases agree with TRBD1. Per germline, CDR1 SGHRS and CDR2 YFSETQ. J lost 2 bases, V lost 4 bases, and 3 bases had no gene match. This CDR3 region has 14 residues. This CDR3 is CASSPDRGNTEAFF. CDR3 in DNA: TGCGCCAGCAGCCCGGACAGGGGAAACACTGAAGCTTTCTTT.

The rearrangement joins TRBV28 to TRBJ2-2, with D maybe TRBD1 (6 bases). The germline V and J ends were trimmed by 6 bases and 5 bases, with 19 bases remaining between them. Germline values: CDR1 MDHEN, CDR2 SYDVKM. This CDR3 comprises 16 residues. The CDR3 nucleotides are TGTGCCAGCAGGTTCCGGGACACCGACGGAACCGGGGAGCTGTTTTTT. Translated: CASRFRDTDGTGELFF.

J is TRBJ1-6 and V is TRBV5-6, with 7 bases identical to TRBD1. Germline V gene lookup returns CDR1 SGHDT and CDR2 YYEEEE. After removal of 4 bases from V and 13 bases from J, the junction contained 17 bases not matched to a gene. The CDR3 runs to 16 residues. CDR3 loop: CASSSGTDFRWAPLHF. In nucleotides, the CDR3 is TGTGCCAGCAGCAGCGGGACAGACTTTCGTTGGGCGCCCCTCCACTTT.